The 25 T cell receptor beta chains below were found in one sample sequenced in a study of blood T cell repertoires in COVID-19. The protocol was immunoSEQ multiplex PCR, while the TCRdb copy is restricted to in-frame clones and leaves out a portion. The table lists fewer than 300,000 clones, 85% to 90% of them singletons. Sample: PBMCs or T cells enriched from blood (not recorded which). These receptors originate from a young man who had recovered from COVID-19.

This clone was seen a single time. This chain links TRBV5-4 with TRBJ2-5; 14 bases match TRBD2. Germline V gene lookup returns CDR1 SGHNT and CDR2 YYREEE (reference sequence). V gave up 3 bases and J gave up 5 bases; unmatched junction bases: 9. This CDR3 comprises 17 residues. The CDR3 protein is CASSSQTSGRAMETQYF. As DNA, the CDR3 is TGTGCCAGCAGCTCCCAGACTAGCGGGAGGGCCATGGAGACCCAGTACTTC.

This chain connects TRBV9 to TRBJ2-7; TRBD1 matches at 9 bases. In germline, CDR1 is SGDLS, CDR2 YYNGEE. J gave up 5 bases and V 0 bases, and 3 bases lay outside the gene matches. This CDR3 spans 14 amino acids. Here the CDR3 DNA reads TGTGCCAGCAGCGTAGGGGACAGGGTCAACGAGCAGTACTTC. Protein sequence: CASSVGDRVNEQYF.

This sequence joins TRBV4-1 and TRBJ2-1; unclear D gene. The CDR3 runs 18 residues. The V and J ends lost 1 base and 10 bases respectively, with 26 bases between them. The germline CDR1 and CDR2 sequences are MGHRA and YSYEKL. The CDR3 DNA reads TGCGCCAGCAGCCAAGTGGTCCACAAACCTTACCGAGGTAGGGAGCAGTTCTTC. Protein product: CASSQVVHKPYRGREQFF.

The V and J genes are TRBV11-2 and TRBJ1-4; TRBD1 aligns across 9 bases. This CDR3 is 15 amino acids long. From germline, CDR1 is SGHAT and CDR2 FQNNGV. V lost 3 bases to trimming and J lost 4 bases; unmatched junction nucleotides: 3. This CDR3 reads CASSFGTGLNEKLFF. In nucleotides, the CDR3 is TGTGCCAGCAGCTTCGGGACAGGGCTTAATGAAAAACTGTTTTTT.

CDR3 sequence (DNA): TGTGCCAGCAAGTTGGAGGGGACTGAAGCTTTCTTT. This sequence encodes CASKLEGTEAFF. This sequence joins TRBV2 and TRBJ1-1; D might be TRBD1 (5 bases). This CDR3 has 12 amino acids. The germline V and J ends were trimmed by 7 bases and 5 bases, with 11 bases remaining between them. CDR1 is SNHLY, CDR2 FYNNEI, per germline.

This clone was seen once. V and J are TRBV5-1 and TRBJ2-3, with D maybe TRBD2 (5 bases). Trimming cost V 4 bases and J 2 bases, with 17 bases left between them. Germline V lookup: CDR1 SGHRS, CDR2 YFSETQ. This CDR3 is 16 amino acids long. CDR3: CASSPGRAGSTDTQYF. The CDR3 DNA sequence: TGCGCCAGCAGCCCCGGTAGGGCGGGCTCCACAGATACGCAGTATTTT.

The chain carries TRBV18 and TRBJ1-1; the match to TRBD1 covers 7 bases. Germline loops: CDR1 KGHSH, CDR2 LQKENI. The CDR3 length is 14 residues. V lost 6 bases and J lost 1; bases outside the gene matches: 5. CDR3 in DNA: TGTGCCAGCTCTCAGGGACAGACGAACACTGAAGCTTTCTTT. Encoded protein: CASSQGQTNTEAFF.

CDR3: CAIDGGYGYTF. CDR3 nucleotides: TGTGCCATCGACGGGGGATATGGCTACACCTTC. The chain is built from TRBV10-3 and TRBJ1-2; possible D gene TRBD1, 5 bases. Trimming left V 8 bases short and J 5 bases short, with 9 bases between. The germline V gene has CDR1 ENHRY and CDR2 SYGVKD. The length of the CDR3 is 11 residues.

For this clone: The same CDR3 arises from other DNA sequences in this sample as well. As DNA, the CDR3 is TGTGCCAGCAGTGAGGGGACAGTTAACTATGGCTACACCTTC. Residues: CASSEGTVNYGYTF. The chain joins TRBV6-1 to TRBJ1-2; 7 positions match TRBD1. J gave up 1 base and V 3 bases, and 2 bases lay outside the gene matches. The CDR3 consists of 14 residues. Germline V gives CDR1 MNHNS, CDR2 SASEGT.

The chain employs TRBV19 and TRBJ1-1, with 7 positions matching TRBD1. The CDR3 contains 15 residues. Germline CDR1 LNHDA, CDR2 SQIVND (reference sequence). Trimming took 2 bases from V and 1 from J; bases not matched to a gene: 4. CDR3 in amino acids: CASSIWGQTNTEAFF. The CDR3 DNA reads as TGTGCCAGTAGTATATGGGGACAGACGAACACTGAAGCTTTCTTT.

The V gene is TRBV13, the J gene TRBJ2-1; possible D gene TRBD2, 7 bases. The CDR3 covers 17 residues. Trimming removed 6 bases from V and 1 base from J, with 19 bases in between. CDR1 PRHDT and CDR2 FYEKMQ come from the germline V gene (reference sequence). CDR3 amino acids: CASRPAPGGPSYNEQFF. The CDR3 DNA follows: TGTGCCAGCAGACCGGCCCCGGGGGGCCCTTCCTACAATGAGCAGTTCTTC. Full variable domain (outside the CDR3, taken from reference TRBV13 and TRBJ2-1): AAGVIQSPRHLIKEKRETATLKCYPIPRHDTVYWYQQGPGQDPQFLISFYEKMQSDKGSIPDRFSAQQFSDYHSELNMSSLELGDSALYFCASRPAPGGPSYNEQFFGPGTRLTVL.

This rearrangement joins TRBV30 to TRBJ1-1; D is unresolved. This CDR3 comprises 13 residues. The germline V gene encodes CDR1 GTSNPN and CDR2 SVGIG (reference sequence). With 1 base removed from V and 0 bases from J, the gap between germline ends came to 6 bases. The CDR3 coding sequence is TGTGCCTGGAGTGAGAACATGAACACTGAAGCTTTCTTT. It is translated as CAWSENMNTEAFF. Complete variable domain (other parts from reference TRBV30 and TRBJ1-1): SQTIHQWPATLVQPVGSPLSLECTVEGTSNPNLYWYRQAAGRGLQLLFYSVGIGQISSEVPQNLSASRPQDRQFILSSKKLLLSDSGFYLCAWSENMNTEAFFGQGTRLTVV.

The chain combines TRBV5-1 with TRBJ2-5; 15 bases are a match to TRBD2. With V trimmed by 4 bases and J by 1 base, 8 bases remained unmatched. The CDR3 contains 18 residues. Germline-derived CDR1 and CDR2 are SGHRS and YFSETQ. The CDR3 coding sequence is TGCGCCAGCAGCACGGGACTAGCGGGAGGCTACGGCCAAGAGACCCAGTACTTC. This sequence encodes CASSTGLAGGYGQETQYF.

This chain uses TRBV19 with TRBJ1-4; possible D gene TRBD1, 6 bases. With 5 bases removed from V and 7 bases from J, the gap between germline ends came to 11 bases. CDR1 and CDR2 (germline): LNHDA, SQIVND (reference sequence). The CDR3 sequence is 13 residues long. The CDR3 sequence is CASSEQGSEKLFF. The CDR3 nucleotides read TGTGCCAGTAGTGAGCAGGGGTCTGAAAAACTGTTTTTT.

This clone was picked up one time. The chain uses TRBV7-9 and TRBJ2-1; D is possibly TRBD2 (6 bases). The CDR3 length is 17 residues. V was trimmed by 4 bases and J by 4 bases, leaving 20 bases between them. Germline V CDR1 and CDR2: SEHNR, FQNEAQ (reference sequence). This CDR3 reads CASSSDFAGSRYNEQFF. CDR3 sequence (DNA): TGTGCCAGCAGCTCCGATTTTGCGGGAAGTCGGTACAATGAGCAGTTCTTC.

This clone has a handful of counts. The chain joins TRBV19 to TRBJ2-5; 10 bases agree with TRBD1. CDR3 size: 17 residues. The V and J ends lost 5 bases and 5 bases, in that order; junction bases with no gene match: 14. From germline, CDR1 is LNHDA and CDR2 SQIVND (reference sequence). This chain's CDR3 is CASSVGTGVMVQETQYF. CDR3 bases: TGTGCCAGTAGTGTCGGGACAGGGGTCATGGTACAGGAGACCCAGTACTTC.

The rearrangement joins TRBV27 to TRBJ2-7; D is possibly TRBD2 (5 bases). Trimming cost V 0 bases and J 2 bases, with 11 bases left between them. Germline CDR1 reads MNHEY; CDR2 reads SMNVEV (reference sequence). CDR3 size: 15 residues. CDR3 amino acids: CASSLSGRAPYEQYF. CDR3 DNA sequence: TGTGCCAGCAGTTTATCCGGGCGGGCCCCCTACGAGCAGTACTTC.

V usage is TRBV6-5 and J usage is TRBJ2-1; D is perhaps TRBD2 (5 bases). This CDR3 is built from 15 residues. Looked up from germline, CDR1 is MNHEY and CDR2 is SVGAGI. V lost 2 bases, J lost 6 bases, and 14 bases lay in between. The CDR3 loop is CASSYERAGSNEQFF. CDR3 coding DNA: TGTGCCAGCAGTTACGAGAGGGCCGGAAGCAATGAGCAGTTCTTC.

The chain combines TRBV12-3 or TRBV12-4 with TRBJ1-5; D unclear. Trimming removed 3 bases at V and 6 bases at J, with 6 bases between. The CDR3 runs to 12 residues. In nucleotides, the CDR3 is TGTGCCAGCAGTTTTTCGGGTCAGCCCCAGCATTTT. The encoded protein is CASSFSGQPQHF.

The chain has TRBV19 and TRBJ1-5, with unresolved D. V was cut by 1 base and J by 3 bases, with 4 bases left in between. This CDR3 has 13 amino acids. Germline CDR1 reads LNHDA; CDR2 reads SQIVND (reference sequence). This chain's CDR3 is CASSIVHNQPQHF. The CDR3 coding sequence is TGTGCCAGTAGTATAGTACACAATCAGCCCCAGCATTTT.

The rearrangement uses TRBV19 and TRBJ1-1; 8 bases agree with TRBD1. This CDR3 spans 13 amino acids. CDR1 is LNHDA and CDR2 is SQIVND in the germline V gene (reference sequence). The V segment lost 9 bases and the J segment 3 bases; nucleotides outside the gene matches: 6. CDR3 sequence (DNA): TGTGCCAGCTCAGACAGGGGTGACACTGAAGCTTTCTTT. It codes for CASSDRGDTEAFF.

The J gene is TRBJ1-6, the V gene TRBV7-6; D possibly corresponds to TRBD1 (6 bases). The CDR3 contains 15 residues. From germline, CDR1 is SGHVS and CDR2 FNYEAQ. V was clipped by 1 base and J by 5 bases, with 9 bases between them. The CDR3 here is CASSLGQANNSPLHF. The CDR3 DNA follows: TGTGCCAGCAGCTTAGGACAGGCGAATAATTCACCCCTCCACTTT.

The J gene is TRBJ2-7, the V gene TRBV9; 10 bases fit TRBD2. Trimming took 0 bases from V and 7 from J; bases not matched to a gene: 4. The germline V gene has CDR1 SGDLS and CDR2 YYNGEE. This CDR3 has 14 amino acids. CDR3 region: CASSVEGLADEQYF. Here the CDR3 DNA reads TGTGCCAGCAGCGTAGAAGGACTAGCGGATGAGCAGTACTTC. The variable domain in full, with the rest retrieved from reference TRBV9 and TRBJ2-7, is DSGVTQTPKHLITATGQRVTLRCSPRSGDLSVYWYQQSLDQGLQFLIQYYNGEERAKGNILERFSAQQFPDLHSELNLSSLELGDSALYFCASSVEGLADEQYFGPGTRLTVT.

The V gene is TRBV7-8, the J gene TRBJ2-7; D possibly corresponds to TRBD1 (8 bases). The germline gives CDR1 SGHVS, CDR2 FQNEAQ. Trimming removed 1 base from V and 0 bases from J, with 13 bases in between. The CDR3 has 16 amino acids. DNA of the CDR3: TGTGCCAGCAGCTTAGGGACAGGGAGGGGCTCCTACGAGCAGTACTTC. It encodes CASSLGTGRGSYEQYF.

The chain couples TRBV19 to TRBJ2-1; 7 positions match TRBD1. Trimming cost V 7 bases and J 7 bases; bases outside gene matches: 13. There are 15 residues in the CDR3. CDR1 is LNHDA and CDR2 is SQIVND in the germline V gene (reference sequence). The CDR3 loop reads CASKENGLRGNEQFF. CDR3 DNA: TGTGCCAGTAAGGAGAATGGACTCAGGGGGAATGAGCAGTTCTTC.